One TCR beta chain is described in this entry. The data were obtained in a study of T cell changes during pregnancy in multiple sclerosis. V was pared by 0 bases and J by 5 bases, with 6 bases of the junction left unmatched. Germline CDR1 is WSHSY and CDR2 is SAAADI. The CDR3 has 17 residues. Data came from immunoSEQ multiplex PCR; TCRdb stores just in-frame clones and leaves some out. The sample lists about 64,000 clones; just under 95% were seen once. V and J are TRBV10-2 and TRBJ2-5, with TRBD2 identical over 13 bases. Source: peripheral blood, taken in the second trimester of pregnancy. This receptor was obtained from a female donor with multiple sclerosis, enrolled in a pregnancy study. In nucleotides, the CDR3 is TGCGCCAGCAGTGAGTCAGGGACTAGCGGGATCCCCGAGACCCAGTACTTC. The encoded protein is CASSESGTSGIPETQYF.